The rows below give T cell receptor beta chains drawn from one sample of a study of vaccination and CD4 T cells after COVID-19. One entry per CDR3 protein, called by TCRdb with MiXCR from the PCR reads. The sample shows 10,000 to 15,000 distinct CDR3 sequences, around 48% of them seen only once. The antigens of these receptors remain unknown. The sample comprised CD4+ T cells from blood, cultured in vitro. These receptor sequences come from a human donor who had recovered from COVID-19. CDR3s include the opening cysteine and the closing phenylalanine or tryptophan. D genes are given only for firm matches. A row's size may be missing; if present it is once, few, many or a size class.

CDR3 protein: CSATFFGPPNYGYTF
CDR3 DNA: TGCAGTGCTACATTTTTTGGGCCCCCTAACTATGGCTACACCTTC
V gene: TRBV20-1
D gene: -
clone size: -
J gene: TRBJ1-2

CDR3 protein: CASSFRVNEQYF
CDR3 DNA: TGTGCCAGCAGTTTCAGGGTAAACGAGCAGTACTTC
V gene: TRBV2
D gene: -
clone size: -
J gene: TRBJ2-7

CDR3 protein: CSASSAGNNEQFF
CDR3 DNA: TGCAGTGCTAGCTCAGCGGGAAACAATGAGCAGTTCTTC
V gene: TRBV20-1
D gene: TRBD2
clone size: -
J gene: TRBJ2-1

CDR3 protein: CASWTPGEGSDTQYF
CDR3 DNA: TGTGCCAGCTGGACCCCGGGGGAAGGGTCAGATACGCAGTATTTT
V gene: TRBV28
D gene: -
clone size: -
J gene: TRBJ2-3

CDR3 protein: CASSLIRGTHRVGYTF
CDR3 DNA: TGTGCCAGCAGCTTAATACGGGGGACGCATCGTGTTGGCTACACCTTC
V gene: TRBV7-9
D gene: -
clone size: once
J gene: TRBJ1-2

CDR3 protein: CASSVVGNEQYF
CDR3 DNA: TGTGCCAGCAGCGTAGTTGGCAACGAGCAGTACTTC
V gene: TRBV9
D gene: -
clone size: once
J gene: TRBJ2-7

CDR3 protein: CSARDPGRAPETQYF
CDR3 DNA: TGCAGTGCTAGAGACCCGGGACGGGCCCCAGAGACCCAGTACTTC
V gene: TRBV20-1
D gene: -
clone size: few
J gene: TRBJ2-5

CDR3 protein: CASSAQGAKDTQYF
CDR3 DNA: TGTGCCAGCAGTGCACAGGGGGCGAAGGATACGCAGTATTTT
V gene: TRBV27
D gene: TRBD1
clone size: -
J gene: TRBJ2-3

CDR3 protein: CASSSAWNSNQPQHF
CDR3 DNA: TGTGCCAGTAGTTCAGCATGGAATAGCAATCAGCCCCAGCATTTT
V gene: TRBV19
D gene: -
clone size: few
J gene: TRBJ1-5

CDR3 protein: CASSLDVRRGWAFF
CDR3 DNA: TGCGCCAGCAGCTTGGACGTAAGGAGGGGCTGGGCTTTCTTT
V gene: TRBV5-1
D gene: -
clone size: -
J gene: TRBJ1-1

CDR3 protein: CSATREQGSSQPQHF
CDR3 DNA: TGCAGTGCTACCCGGGAGCAGGGGAGTAGTCAGCCCCAGCATTTT
V gene: TRBV20-1
D gene: -
clone size: few
J gene: TRBJ1-5

CDR3 protein: CASSLHSGGTYTDTQYF
CDR3 DNA: TGCGCCAGCAGCTTGCATTCGGGCGGGACCTACACAGATACGCAGTATTTT
V gene: TRBV5-1
D gene: -
clone size: -
J gene: TRBJ2-3

CDR3 protein: CASSIDGSLKTQYF
CDR3 DNA: TGTGCCAGCAGCATAGACGGGAGTTTAAAGACCCAGTACTTC
V gene: TRBV7-6
D gene: -
clone size: -
J gene: TRBJ2-5

CDR3 protein: CSAAVGAADTQYF
CDR3 DNA: TGCAGTGCTGCTGTGGGGGCGGCAGATACGCAGTATTTT
V gene: TRBV20-1
D gene: -
clone size: -
J gene: TRBJ2-3

CDR3 protein: CASSKVETRKSYEQYF
CDR3 DNA: TGTGCCAGCAGCAAAGTAGAGACTAGGAAGTCCTACGAGCAGTACTTC
V gene: TRBV21-1
D gene: -
clone size: -
J gene: TRBJ2-7

CDR3 protein: CASSPGRSNVGYTF
CDR3 DNA: TGTGCCAGTAGCCCCGGCAGGAGTAACGTTGGCTACACCTTC
V gene: TRBV19
D gene: -
clone size: few
J gene: TRBJ1-2

CDR3 protein: CSARTVQAPYNEQFF
CDR3 DNA: TGCAGTGCAAGAACCGTTCAAGCTCCCTACAATGAGCAGTTCTTC
V gene: TRBV20-1
D gene: -
clone size: -
J gene: TRBJ2-1

CDR3 protein: CSAQGSGSTDTQYF
CDR3 DNA: TGCAGTGCACAAGGCAGCGGGAGCACAGATACGCAGTATTTT
V gene: TRBV20-1
D gene: -
clone size: large
J gene: TRBJ2-3

CDR3 protein: CSARHRPAGRTDTQYF
CDR3 DNA: TGCAGTGCTAGACACCGACCAGCAGGGAGGACAGATACGCAGTATTTT
V gene: TRBV20-1
D gene: -
clone size: -
J gene: TRBJ2-3

CDR3 protein: CASPPLGQSSYNSPLHF
CDR3 DNA: TGCGCCAGCCCTCCGCTGGGGCAAAGCTCCTATAATTCACCCCTCCACTTT
V gene: TRBV10-1
D gene: -
clone size: few
J gene: TRBJ1-6

CDR3 protein: CASSSEGRNYGYTF
CDR3 DNA: TGTGCCAGCAGCTCCGAGGGCCGAAACTATGGCTACACCTTC
V gene: TRBV7-6
D gene: -
clone size: -
J gene: TRBJ1-2

CDR3 protein: CASSYGTGDTDTQYF
CDR3 DNA: TGTGCCAGCAGTTACGGGACAGGGGACACAGATACGCAGTATTTT
V gene: TRBV6-5
D gene: TRBD1
clone size: -
J gene: TRBJ2-3

CDR3 protein: CASSLWGASEKLFF
CDR3 DNA: TGTGCCAGCAGTTTATGGGGGGCGAGTGAAAAACTGTTTTTT
V gene: TRBV28
D gene: -
clone size: -
J gene: TRBJ1-4

CDR3 protein: CSAGQGAGTEAFF
CDR3 DNA: TGCAGTGCGGGTCAGGGGGCAGGCACTGAAGCTTTCTTT
V gene: TRBV20-1
D gene: TRBD1
clone size: few
J gene: TRBJ1-1

CDR3 protein: CASSPMGGPNTEAFF
CDR3 DNA: TGTGCCAGCTCACCAATGGGGGGGCCGAACACTGAAGCTTTCTTT
V gene: TRBV18
D gene: -
clone size: -
J gene: TRBJ1-1

CDR3 protein: CASSLGGTLNSPLHF
CDR3 DNA: TGTGCCAGCAGCTTAGGCGGTACCTTAAATTCACCCCTCCACTTT
V gene: TRBV7-2
D gene: -
clone size: -
J gene: TRBJ1-6

CDR3 protein: CASSLGGSGEQYF
CDR3 DNA: TGTGCCAGCAGCTTAGGCGGGAGTGGTGAGCAGTACTTC
V gene: TRBV7-7
D gene: TRBD2
clone size: few
J gene: TRBJ2-7

CDR3 protein: CASSLSPTNYGYTF
CDR3 DNA: TGTGCCAGCAGCTTAAGCCCTACTAACTATGGCTACACCTTC
V gene: TRBV7-8
D gene: -
clone size: few
J gene: TRBJ1-2

CDR3 protein: CASTRGVGQPQHF
CDR3 DNA: TGTGCCAGCACCCGGGGGGTCGGTCAGCCCCAGCATTTT
V gene: TRBV7-6
D gene: -
clone size: few
J gene: TRBJ1-5